This T cell receptor (beta chain) was observed in a study of radiotherapy plus CTLA-4 blockade in lung cancer. For the study at large: For 18% of patients, objective responses occurred, and about 33% had disease control. General study points: Early blood T cell clone dynamics, with interferon-beta, were reported to best predict response. Expansion of tumor-derived TCR clones was observed in blood after radiotherapy plus ipilimumab.

TCRdb keeps only in-frame clones here, not all; method: immunoSEQ multiplex PCR. The table includes tens of thousands of clones, approximately 80% detected once. On this clone itself: The antigen is unknown.

Per the germline V gene, CDR1 is SGHRS and CDR2 is YFSETQ. The CDR3 covers 15 residues. V was clipped by 0 bases and J by 2 bases, with 10 bases between them. J is TRBJ2-3 and V is TRBV5-1, with a possible D match to TRBD2 (5 bases). The input for sequencing was peripheral blood, taken from a patient treated with radiotherapy plus ipilimumab. This TCR was sampled from a human donor with non-small cell lung cancer who had a complete response to radiotherapy plus ipilimumab. The CDR3 protein is CASSLVSSNTDTQYF. Written as DNA, the CDR3 is TGCGCCAGCAGCTTGGTGTCTAGCAACACAGATACGCAGTATTTT.